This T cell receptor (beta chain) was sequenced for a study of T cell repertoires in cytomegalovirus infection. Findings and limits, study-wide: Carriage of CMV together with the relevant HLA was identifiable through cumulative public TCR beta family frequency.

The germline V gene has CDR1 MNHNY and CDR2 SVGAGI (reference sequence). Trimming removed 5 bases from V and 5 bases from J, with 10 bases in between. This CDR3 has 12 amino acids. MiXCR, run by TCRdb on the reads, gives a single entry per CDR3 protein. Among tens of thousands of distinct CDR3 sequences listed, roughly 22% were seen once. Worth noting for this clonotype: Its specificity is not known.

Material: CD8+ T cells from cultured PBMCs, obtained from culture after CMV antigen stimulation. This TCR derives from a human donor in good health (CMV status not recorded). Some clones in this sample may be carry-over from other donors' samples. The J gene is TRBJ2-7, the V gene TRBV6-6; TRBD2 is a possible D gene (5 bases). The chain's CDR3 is CASSESGNEQYF. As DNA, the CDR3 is TGTGCCAGCAGTGAGTCCGGGAACGAGCAGTACTTC.